This T cell receptor (beta chain) was identified during a study of cytomegalovirus exposure and HLA in healthy donors. The germline V gene encodes CDR1 SGDLS and CDR2 YYNGEE. J was trimmed by 8 bases and V by 3 bases; bases with no gene match: 5. CDR3 size: 14 residues. The PCR employed 60 Vbeta primers together with 13 Jbeta primers. TCRdb keeps only in-frame clones here, not all; method: immunoSEQ multiplex PCR. The table lists 100,000 or so clones, around 72% of them singletons. The rearrangement uses TRBV9 and TRBJ1-4, with 9 bases identical to TRBD1. The TCR originated in a man aged 25 to 40 in good health and CMV-seronegative. The sample was PBMCs. CDR3 sequence: CASSGGTGFEKLFF. Here the CDR3 DNA reads TGTGCCAGCAGCGGAGGGACAGGGTTCGAAAAACTGTTTTTT.